Presented here are 18 T cell receptor beta chains from one specimen sequenced in a study of shared clonotypes between healthy human individuals. Produced via immunoSEQ multiplex PCR; TCRdb's table is partial and in-frame only. Here the sample spans about 1.5 million clones, about 96% being singletons. Sequenced material: naive CD4+ T cells sorted from blood. The subset was: CD45RA+ positively selected. These receptors were taken from a man aged 30 to 45 in good health.

The chain combines TRBV5-1 with TRBJ1-6, with TRBD1 as a possible D gene (5 bases). Per germline, CDR1 SGHRS and CDR2 YFSETQ. V was clipped by 1 base and J by 6 bases, with 11 bases between them. The CDR3 length is 15 residues. CDR3 loop: CASSLKTATNSPLHF. The CDR3 nucleotides are TGCGCCAGCAGCTTGAAGACAGCTACTAATTCACCCCTCCACTTT.

This chain connects TRBV2 to TRBJ1-5, with no clear D. V was pared by 3 bases and J by 5 bases, with 20 bases between. Germline V gene lookup returns CDR1 SNHLY and CDR2 FYNNEI. The CDR3 totals 17 residues. CDR3 loop: CASSEGDENNPDQPQHF. CDR3 nucleotide sequence: TGTGCCAGCAGTGAGGGTGATGAGAACAATCCGGATCAGCCCCAGCATTTT.

The chain links TRBV11-2 to TRBJ2-5; a possible D gene is TRBD2 (5 bases). Germline CDR1 SGHAT, CDR2 FQNNGV. The CDR3 totals 15 residues. V lost 8 bases and J lost 1, with 17 bases in between. CDR3 region: CASREFLAGQETQYF. The CDR3 DNA reads TGTGCCAGCCGCGAGTTCCTAGCAGGCCAAGAGACCCAGTACTTC.

The chain is built from TRBV27 and TRBJ1-2, with 10 bases lining up with TRBD1. CDR1 is MNHEY and CDR2 is SMNVEV in the germline V gene (reference sequence). CDR3 size: 18 residues. Losses at the gene ends were 3 bases for V and 1 base for J; bases not matched to a gene: 11. CDR3 region: CASSLNARDRGLNYGYTF. Written as DNA, the CDR3 is TGTGCCAGCAGTTTGAACGCCCGGGACAGGGGACTTAACTATGGCTACACCTTC.

J is TRBJ1-2 and V is TRBV19, with D unresolved. The CDR3 length is 13 residues. Germline-derived CDR1 and CDR2 are LNHDA and SQIVND (reference sequence). With 4 bases removed from V and 8 bases from J, the gap between germline ends came to 14 bases. CDR3 sequence: CASSTFGFDGYTF. Here the CDR3 DNA reads TGTGCCAGTAGTACTTTCGGGTTTGACGGCTACACCTTC.

V is TRBV5-4 and J is TRBJ2-3, with 7 bases that match TRBD1. Germline CDR1 reads SGHNT; CDR2 reads YYREEE (reference sequence). CDR3 length: 16 residues. V shed 3 bases, J shed 2 bases, and the junction held 9 bases outside the gene matches. CDR3 residues: CASSSRTGPLTDTQYF. The DNA for the CDR3 is TGTGCCAGCAGCTCGCGGACAGGACCCCTCACAGATACGCAGTATTTT.

The chain carries TRBV7-3 and TRBJ2-1; 10 bases agree with TRBD1. The germline V gene has CDR1 SGHTA and CDR2 FQGTGA. The CDR3 has 14 residues. The trim removed 5 bases at V and 8 bases at J, leaving 6 bases unmatched. The DNA of the CDR3 is TGTGCCAGCAGCCGGACAGGGGGGACACATGAGCAGTTCTTC. It is translated as CASSRTGGTHEQFF.

The chain employs TRBV29-1 and TRBJ2-1; 12 bases fit TRBD1. The germline CDR1 and CDR2 sequences are SQVTM and ANQGSEA. The CDR3 has 17 amino acids. V was pared by 5 bases and J by 1 base, with 9 bases of the junction left unmatched. The CDR3 protein is CSVWDRGRLGSYNEQFF. In nucleotides, the CDR3 is TGCAGCGTTTGGGACAGGGGGCGGTTGGGGTCCTACAATGAGCAGTTCTTC.

This chain uses TRBV5-5 with TRBJ1-5; D unclear. In germline, CDR1 is SGHKS, CDR2 YYEKEE (reference sequence). The CDR3 spans 17 residues. Trimming left V 2 bases short and J 0 bases short, with 15 bases between. CDR3 sequence reads: CASSFDAGQYSNQPQHF. CDR3 nucleotides: TGTGCCAGCAGCTTTGACGCCGGGCAGTATAGCAATCAGCCCCAGCATTTT.

The CDR3 sequence is CASPPGRGGADTQYF. The CDR3 coding sequence is TGTGCCAGTCCACCCGGCAGGGGAGGCGCAGATACGCAGTATTTT. The chain is built from TRBV28 and TRBJ2-3, with D possibly called TRBD1 or TRBD2 (6 bases each). V lost 9 bases and J 4 bases, leaving 20 bases between the germline ends. Germline V gene lookup returns CDR1 MDHEN and CDR2 SYDVKM. The CDR3 runs 15 residues.

This chain links TRBV29-1 with TRBJ2-7, with TRBD1 matching 7 bases. CDR1 SQVTM and CDR2 ANQGSEA come from the germline V gene. Trimming at V came to 4 bases and at J to 2 bases, leaving 8 bases not matched to a gene. The CDR3 contains 14 residues. The CDR3, as DNA: TGCAGCGTTGTACCTAGGACAGGTACCTACGAGCAGTACTTC. It yields the protein CSVVPRTGTYEQYF.

The chain combines TRBV7-9 with TRBJ2-5; tentatively, D is TRBD2 (5 bases). Per the germline V gene, CDR1 is SEHNR and CDR2 is FQNEAQ (reference sequence). The CDR3 totals 15 residues. The V end lost 5 bases, the J end lost 5 bases, and 18 bases lay between the germline ends. The CDR3 sequence: CASSTPEANRETQYF. The DNA of the CDR3 is TGTGCCAGCAGCACCCCGGAGGCCAACCGGGAGACCCAGTACTTC.

This clone has a single count. This chain uses TRBV18 with TRBJ1-1, with 7 positions matching TRBD1. The germline gives CDR1 KGHSH, CDR2 LQKENI. The CDR3 has 18 amino acids. Trimming took 6 bases from V and 4 from J; bases not matched to a gene: 20. Written as DNA, the CDR3 is TGTGCCAGCTCCCCGTTGAGGCAGGGGGATATTCGGGGCACTGAAGCTTTCTTT. This translates into CASSPLRQGDIRGTEAFF.

The rearrangement links TRBV27 to TRBJ2-3; D not resolved. CDR3 size: 15 residues. Germline-derived CDR1 and CDR2 are MNHEY and SMNVEV (reference sequence). The V end lost 10 bases, the J end lost 3 bases, and 20 bases lay between the germline ends. The DNA for the CDR3 is TGTGCCACCGCGACACTGACCGGGCCGACAGATACGCAGTATTTT. Amino acid sequence: CATATLTGPTDTQYF.

The J gene is TRBJ2-2, the V gene TRBV9, with 11 bases aligning to TRBD1. Germline V gene lookup returns CDR1 SGDLS and CDR2 YYNGEE. The CDR3 has 16 amino acids. After removal of 0 bases from V and 4 bases from J, the junction contained 2 bases not matched to a gene. The CDR3 region has the DNA TGTGCCAGCAGCGTAGGGACAGGGGGCGTCACCGGGGAGCTGTTTTTT. Its translation: CASSVGTGGVTGELFF.

The CDR3 DNA sequence: TGTGCCAGCAGCTTAGGGAATACCTACAATGAGCAGTTCTTC. Translation: CASSLGNTYNEQFF. This chain connects TRBV7-6 to TRBJ2-1; D gene uncertain. This CDR3 spans 14 amino acids. The V end lost 1 base, the J end lost 2 bases, and 6 bases lay between the germline ends. In germline, CDR1 is SGHVS, CDR2 FNYEAQ.

The chain joins TRBV10-3 to TRBJ2-7; D is unresolved. CDR3 length equals 14 residues. The germline V gene encodes CDR1 ENHRY and CDR2 SYGVKD. The V end was cut by 6 bases, the J end by 3 bases, with 15 bases between. The CDR3 DNA reads TGTGCCATCAGGAAGGGCAATCCCGACTACGAGCAGTACTTC. This sequence encodes CAIRKGNPDYEQYF.

The CDR3 loop is CASTKPGGTDTQYF. For the CDR3, the DNA is TGTGCCAGCACCAAACCCGGAGGCACAGATACGCAGTATTTT. This chain links TRBV27 with TRBJ2-3; D not certain. Germline CDR1 MNHEY, CDR2 SMNVEV (reference sequence). V lost 7 bases to trimming and J lost 1 base, with 12 bases between them. The CDR3 totals 14 residues.